Here is one TCR beta chain with its context. Trimming cost V 5 bases and J 5 bases, with 9 bases left between them. Germline values: CDR1 LGHDT, CDR2 YNNKEL (reference sequence). The CDR3 sequence is 12 residues long. This entry is derived from a study of blood T cell repertoires in COVID-19. Study-wide background: Researchers got acute and convalescent COVID-19 samples from the United States, Italy and Spain.

Assay used: immunoSEQ multiplex PCR; TCRdb lists only in-frame clones, some missing. The sample includes about 260,000 clones, about 87% of them seen just once. The sequenced material came from peripheral blood. The receptor was isolated from a middle-aged woman with acute or convalescent COVID-19. J is TRBJ1-1 and V is TRBV3-1 (or the pseudogene TRBV3-2), with D perhaps TRBD1 (5 bases). CDR3 in amino acids: CASSFGGTEAFF. As DNA, the CDR3 is TGTGCCAGCAGCTTCGGGGGGACTGAAGCTTTCTTT.